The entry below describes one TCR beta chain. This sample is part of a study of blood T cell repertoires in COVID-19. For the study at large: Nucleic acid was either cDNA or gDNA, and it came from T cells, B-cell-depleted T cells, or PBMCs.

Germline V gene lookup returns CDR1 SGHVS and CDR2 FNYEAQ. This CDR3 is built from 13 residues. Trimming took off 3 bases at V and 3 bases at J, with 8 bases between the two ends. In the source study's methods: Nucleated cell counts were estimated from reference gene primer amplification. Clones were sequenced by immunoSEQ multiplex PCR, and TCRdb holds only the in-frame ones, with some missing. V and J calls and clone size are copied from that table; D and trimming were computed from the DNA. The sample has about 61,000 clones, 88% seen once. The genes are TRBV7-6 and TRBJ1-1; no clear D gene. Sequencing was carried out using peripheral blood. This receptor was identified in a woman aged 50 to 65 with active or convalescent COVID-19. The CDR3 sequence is CASSFVSDTEAFF. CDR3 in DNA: TGTGCCAGCAGCTTTGTGTCGGACACTGAAGCTTTCTTT. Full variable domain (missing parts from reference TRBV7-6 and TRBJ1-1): GAGVSQSPRYKVTKRGQDVALRCDPISGHVSLYWYRQALGQGPEFLTYFNYEAQQDKSGLPNDRFSAERPEGSISTLTIQRTEQRDSAMYRCASSFVSDTEAFFGQGTRLTVV.